The 25 T cell receptor beta chains below come from one sample, sequenced in a study of tumor and adjacent non-tumor tissue in lung cancer. This sample's RNA came from whole unsorted tissue. Three rounds of nested PCR, following a modified ARM-PCR protocol, produced the TCRbeta library. Each CDR3 protein gets one entry after TCRdb re-called the multiplex PCR reads with MiXCR. This sample has 90,000 or so distinct CDR3 sequences; approximately 57% occur once, and the top ten carry more than 14%. The specimen was lung tumor tissue. The receptors stem from a man aged 65 to 85 with non-small cell lung cancer.

On this clonotype itself: A junction boundary mismatches the germline segment, possibly from a read error. This rearrangement joins TRBV5-1 to TRBJ2-4; maybe TRBD2 (6 bases). Germline CDR1 SGHRS, CDR2 YFSETQ. The CDR3 is 15 residues long. CDR3 residues: CAISDLALAKNIQYF. The DNA of the CDR3 is TGCGCCATCAGCGACCTAGCGTTAGCCAAAAACATTCAGTACTTC.

In this sample, this clonotype turned up once. One end of the junction fails to match germline, which may point to a read error. V gene TRBV28 combines with J gene TRBJ2-5; 11 bases fit TRBD2. Germline V gene sequence: CDR1 MDHEN, CDR2 SYDVKM. The length of the CDR3 is 17 residues. For the CDR3, the DNA is TGTGCCAGAAGTTTATTTTTGACTAGCGGGATGGGGGAGACCCAGTACTTC. This codes for CARSLFLTSGMGETQYF.

This clonotype was recorded once. At one of its ends the junction is not consistent with the germline gene, which may arise from a read error. The J gene is TRBJ2-1, the V gene TRBV6-2 or TRBV6-3, with 7 positions matching TRBD2. Germline-derived CDR1 and CDR2 are MNHEY and SVGEGT. The CDR3 spans 16 residues. The CDR3 nucleotides are TGTGCCATCAGTTACTGGAGGGGAGGGATATACAATGAGCAGTTCTTC. It codes for CAISYWRGGIYNEQFF.

This clonotype occurred many times. V and J are TRBV6-1 and TRBJ1-1; no definite D call. This CDR3 is built from 12 residues. Germline V gives CDR1 MNHNS, CDR2 SASEGT. Trimming removed 1 base at V and 11 bases at J, with 11 bases between. The CDR3 here is CASSEGGGRAFF. The CDR3 region has the DNA TGTGCCAGCAGTGAAGGAGGAGGGAGGGCTTTCTTT.

In the case of this clonotype: The junction departs from germline at one end; a sequencing error may be responsible. V gene TRBV6-6 combines with J gene TRBJ1-4; D remains unclear. The CDR3 totals 13 residues. The germline V gene encodes CDR1 MNHNY and CDR2 SVGAGI (reference sequence). CDR3 sequence (DNA): TGTGCCAGTAGACACTCAACTATTGAAAAACTGTTTTTT. It encodes CASRHSTIEKLFF.

This clonotype came up a few times. Mismatch with germline at one junction end may stem from a read error. The CDR3 here is CASSLGQGGSGASVLTF. The CDR3 DNA reads TGTGCCAGCAGCTTGGGACAGGGAGGCTCTGGGGCCAGCGTCCTGACTTTC. The chain has TRBV11-3 and TRBJ2-6, with 9 bases fitting TRBD1. This CDR3 is 17 amino acids long. Germline V gene data show CDR1 as SGHNT and CDR2 as YENEEA. Drawing the rest from reference TRBV11-3 and TRBJ2-6, the complete variable domain is EAGVVQSPRYKIIEKKQPVAFWCNPISGHNTLYWYLQNLGQGPELLIRYENEEAVDDSQLPKDRFSAERLKGVDSTLKIQPAELGDSAVYLCASSLGQGGSGASVLTFGAGSRLTVL.

This chain connects TRBV19 to TRBJ2-7; TRBD2 aligns across 7 bases. The V and J ends lost 8 bases and 3 bases, in that order; junction bases with no gene match: 7. Germline CDR1 and CDR2: LNHDA and SQIVND (reference sequence). The CDR3 spans 13 residues. The chain's CDR3 is CASRDSGLYEQYF. The CDR3 coding sequence is TGTGCCAGTCGAGATAGCGGGCTCTACGAGCAGTACTTC.

Remarks on this clonotype: At one end the junction does not follow the germline gene, possibly because of a read error. This chain uses TRBV6-6 with TRBJ1-5; perhaps TRBD1 as D (5 bases). CDR1 and CDR2 (germline): MNHNY, SVGAGI (reference sequence). The CDR3 is 16 residues long. The CDR3 loop reads CVSSYWAGRINQPQHF. CDR3 bases: TGTGTCAGCAGTTACTGGGCAGGGCGAATCAATCAGCCCCAGCATTTT.

Comments on this clonotype: The CDR3 end shows no conserved phenylalanine or tryptophan, and so a read error is likely. The chain uses TRBV12-3 or TRBV12-4 and TRBJ2-5; TRBD1 is a possible D gene (5 bases). With 5 bases removed from V and 7 bases from J, the gap between germline ends came to 20 bases. This CDR3 has 15 residues. CDR3 protein: CASSPRTWVAVTQYL. The CDR3 bases are TGTGCCAGCAGTCCCCGGACATGGGTGGCAGTGACCCAGTACCTC.

With respect to this clonotype: This may come from a read error, since a much larger clone is one base off. This chain uses TRBV20-1 with TRBJ2-1; 9 bases match TRBD2. This CDR3 comprises 13 residues. V dropped 7 bases and J dropped 5; count of bases not matched to a gene: 6. The germline V gene encodes CDR1 DFQATT and CDR2 SNEGSKA (reference sequence). CDR3 loop: CSVTGTSNNEQFF. For the CDR3, the DNA is TGCAGTGTTACCGGGACTAGCAACAATGAGCAGTTCTTC.

Regarding this clonotype: At one end, the junction sequence differs from germline, possibly due to a read error. The chain carries TRBV30 and TRBJ1-5, with a weak D call TRBD1 (6 bases). Germline V gene sequence: CDR1 GTSNPN, CDR2 SVGIG (reference sequence). The CDR3 contains 16 residues. For the CDR3, the DNA is TGTGCCCGGAGTGCTTACCCGGGACACCGCGATCAGCCCCAGCATTTT. Amino acids: CARSAYPGHRDQPQHF.

This clonotype was counted a few times. The CDR3 does not close with the conserved phenylalanine or tryptophan, likely indicating a read error. It is unclear where the CDR3 begins or ends on the DNA, so no DNA is shown, and the CDR3 is as TCRdb lists it. The rearrangement joins TRBV29-1 to TRBJ2-3; no DNA check was done on the table's D call, TRBD2. CDR1 is SQVTM, CDR2 ANQGSEA, per germline. The CDR3 spans 13 amino acids, including both terminal residues. CDR3 residues: CSPRLAGGDTQYL.

This clonotype was observed a few times. The rearrangement uses TRBV28 and TRBJ2-7; D is possibly TRBD2 (6 bases). The germline V gene has CDR1 MDHEN and CDR2 SYDVKM. There are 14 residues in the CDR3. The germline V and J ends were trimmed by 8 bases and 4 bases, with 18 bases remaining between them. CDR3 nucleotide sequence: TGTGCCAGCTACCCCGCGGGAAGGCTTTACGAGCAGTACTTC. This sequence encodes CASYPAGRLYEQYF.

Concerning this clonotype itself: It may be a read error: a sequence one base away is much more abundant. This chain links TRBV5-1 with TRBJ2-7; D gene ambiguous. CDR1 is SGHRS, CDR2 YFSETQ, per germline. The CDR3 covers 12 residues. The V gene lost 4 bases and the J gene lost 5 bases, with 10 bases spanning the gap. For the CDR3, the DNA is TGCGCCAGCAGCGTGGACGATCACGAGCAGTACTTC. This gives the protein CASSVDDHEQYF.

This clonotype was detected ten times or more. The V gene is TRBV4-1, the J gene TRBJ2-1, with D perhaps assigned TRBD1 or TRBD2 (6 bases each). CDR1 and CDR2 (germline): MGHRA, YSYEKL. This CDR3 is 16 amino acids long. Trimming took off 1 base at V and 6 bases at J, with 16 bases between the two ends. The chain's CDR3 is CASSQVGIGGGNEQFF. CDR3 bases: TGCGCCAGCAGCCAAGTGGGAATCGGGGGCGGCAATGAGCAGTTCTTC.

As for this clonotype: The CDR3 does not end in the conserved phenylalanine or tryptophan, so this is likely a read error. V and J are TRBV6-6 and TRBJ1-1, with 7 bases fitting TRBD1. The length of the CDR3 is 14 residues. Germline loops: CDR1 MNHNY, CDR2 SVGAGI (reference sequence). DNA of the CDR3: TGTTCCAGCTGTAAACAGGGGCTTAACACTGAAGCTTTCTGT. This gives the protein CSSCKQGLNTEAFC.

This chain uses TRBV6-1 with TRBJ2-7, with D possibly being TRBD1 (5 bases). The germline gives CDR1 MNHNS, CDR2 SASEGT. This CDR3 has 13 residues. Deletions cut 6 bases from V and 2 bases from J, with 11 bases between. The CDR3 protein is CASSEQATYEQYF. CDR3 DNA sequence: TGTGCCAGCAGCGAACAGGCAACCTACGAGCAGTACTTC.

With respect to this clonotype: Likely a read error: the CDR3 ends without its conserved phenylalanine or tryptophan. Because the CDR3's place on the DNA is in doubt, the DNA is left out and the CDR3 is given as listed by TCRdb. V gene TRBV5-1 combines with J gene TRBJ2-5; the D call TRBD2 from the table was never checked on the DNA. The germline CDR1 and CDR2 sequences are SGHRS and YFSETQ. The CDR3 is 15 amino acids long, termini counted. CDR3: CTSSLGGGSQETQYL.

At least ten counts were recorded for this clonotype. The CDR3 DNA sequence: TGTGCCAGCAGTTACCCAGGGAGTAGCTATGGCTACACCTTC. Protein: CASSYPGSSYGYTF. The rearrangement joins TRBV6-2 or TRBV6-3 to TRBJ1-2; D is possibly TRBD1 (5 bases). Trimming removed 2 bases at V and 4 bases at J, with 11 bases between. The CDR3 runs to 14 residues. In germline, CDR1 is MNHEY, CDR2 SVGEGT.

This clonotype appeared a few times. This may be a read error, as it is one base from a much larger clone. The chain recombines TRBV20-1 with TRBJ2-3; a possible D gene is TRBD1 (7 bases). This CDR3 spans 16 amino acids. The germline V gene encodes CDR1 DFQATT and CDR2 SNEGSKA (reference sequence). Here the CDR3 reads CNARDGDRLSGDTQYF. The CDR3 nucleotides are TGCAATGCTAGGGACGGGGACAGACTTAGCGGAGATACGCAGTATTTT.

By share, this clonotype ranks as large. The V call is TRBV11-2, the J call TRBJ2-7; 11 bases are a match to TRBD1. Germline V gives CDR1 SGHAT, CDR2 FQNNGV. The CDR3 totals 15 residues. The junction had 0 bases not matched to a gene; V was cut back by 0 bases and J by 2 bases. CDR3 sequence reads: CASSLEGQGAYEQYF. CDR3 DNA sequence: TGTGCCAGCAGCTTAGAGGGACAGGGGGCCTACGAGCAGTACTTC.

This chain joins TRBV5-1 and TRBJ2-1, with D maybe TRBD1 (5 bases). Between the trimmed V and J ends, which lost 1 base and 3 bases, there was a span of 14 bases. Germline CDR1 reads SGHRS; CDR2 reads YFSETQ. This CDR3 has 16 residues. Here the CDR3 reads CASSLFAQAFYNEQFF. DNA of the CDR3: TGCGCCAGCAGCTTGTTTGCACAGGCTTTCTACAATGAGCAGTTCTTC. The full variable domain, completed using reference TRBV5-1 and TRBJ2-1, is KAGVTQTPRYLIKTRGQQVTLSCSPISGHRSVSWYQQTPGQGLQFLFEYFSETQRNKGNFPGRFSGRQFSNSRSEMNVSTLELGDSALYLCASSLFAQAFYNEQFFGPGTRLTVL.

As regards this clonotype: One end of the junction does not line up with germline, which may come from a read error. The V and J genes are TRBV29-1 and TRBJ2-6; D perhaps matches TRBD1 (5 bases). The CDR3 contains 15 residues. Per germline, CDR1 SQVTM and CDR2 ANQGSEA. As DNA, the CDR3 is TGCAGCGTTAAGACAGCCAGCTCTGAGGCCAACGTCCCGACTTTC. It is translated as CSVKTASSEANVPTF.

Notes on this clonotype: A read error may account for a junction end that differs from germline. CDR3 loop: CATSQGSFPETRYF. Here the CDR3 DNA reads TGCGCCACCAGCCAAGGAAGTTTTCCAGAGACCCGGTACTTC. The genes are TRBV4-1 and TRBJ2-5; D is undetermined. In germline, CDR1 is MGHRA, CDR2 YSYEKL. CDR3 length equals 14 residues.

This clonotype was observed at least ten times. This chain connects TRBV30 to TRBJ2-7; D is possibly TRBD2 (6 bases). The CDR3 sequence is 15 residues long. Germline assignment: CDR1 GTSNPN and CDR2 SVGIG (reference sequence). With 6 bases removed from V and 7 bases from J, the gap between germline ends came to 25 bases. CDR3 in amino acids: CACMEGLLTVREQYF. As DNA, the CDR3 is TGTGCCTGCATGGAGGGACTGCTAACGGTGAGGGAGCAGTACTTC.